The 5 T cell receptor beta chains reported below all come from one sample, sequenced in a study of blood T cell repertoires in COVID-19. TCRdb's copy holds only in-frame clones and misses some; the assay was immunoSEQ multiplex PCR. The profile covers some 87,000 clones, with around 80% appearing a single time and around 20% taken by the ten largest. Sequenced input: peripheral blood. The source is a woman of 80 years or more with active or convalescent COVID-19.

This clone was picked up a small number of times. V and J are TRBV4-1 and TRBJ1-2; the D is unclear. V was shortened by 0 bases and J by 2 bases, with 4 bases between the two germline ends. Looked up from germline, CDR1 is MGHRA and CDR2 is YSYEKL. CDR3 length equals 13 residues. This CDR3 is CASSQDGNYGYTF. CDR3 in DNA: TGCGCCAGCAGCCAAGACGGGAACTATGGCTACACCTTC.

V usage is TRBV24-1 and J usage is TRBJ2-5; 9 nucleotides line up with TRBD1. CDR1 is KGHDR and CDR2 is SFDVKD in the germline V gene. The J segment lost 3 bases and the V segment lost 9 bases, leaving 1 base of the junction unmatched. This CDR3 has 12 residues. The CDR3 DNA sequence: TGTGCCACCGGGACAGGGAAAGAGACCCAGTACTTC. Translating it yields CATGTGKETQYF.

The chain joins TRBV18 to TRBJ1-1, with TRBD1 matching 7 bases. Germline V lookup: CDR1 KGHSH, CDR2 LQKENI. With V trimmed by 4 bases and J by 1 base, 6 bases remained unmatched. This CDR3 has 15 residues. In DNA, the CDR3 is TGTGCCAGCTCACTAGGGGGCTCACGGAACACTGAAGCTTTCTTT. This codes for CASSLGGSRNTEAFF.

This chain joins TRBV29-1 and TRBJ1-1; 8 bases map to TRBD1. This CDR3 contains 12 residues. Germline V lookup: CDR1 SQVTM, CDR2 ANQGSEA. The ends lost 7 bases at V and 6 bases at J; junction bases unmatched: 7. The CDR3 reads CSARTGGAEAFF. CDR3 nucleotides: TGCAGCGCCCGAACAGGGGGGGCTGAAGCTTTCTTT.

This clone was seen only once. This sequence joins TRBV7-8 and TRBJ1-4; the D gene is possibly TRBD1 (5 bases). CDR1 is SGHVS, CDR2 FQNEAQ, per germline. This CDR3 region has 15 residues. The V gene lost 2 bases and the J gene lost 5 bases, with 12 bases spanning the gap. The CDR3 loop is CASSLHGARNEKLFF. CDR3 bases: TGTGCCAGCAGCTTACATGGGGCTCGGAATGAAAAACTGTTTTTT.